This T cell receptor beta chain came from a study of blood T cell repertoires in COVID-19. As for the study in general: Acute and convalescent COVID-19 samples came from the United States, Italy and Spain. In each case, the material was cDNA or gDNA derived from T cells, B-cell-depleted T cells, or PBMCs.

Source study methods: Reference gene primer amplification in the assay estimated nucleated cell counts. The protocol was immunoSEQ multiplex PCR, while the TCRdb copy is restricted to in-frame clones and leaves out a portion. The V and J calls and the clone size are those of that table, but D and trimming were determined from the DNA. Seen here are about 280,000 clones, 88% observed once, and the top ten hold less than 10%. The germline gives CDR1 WSHSY, CDR2 SAAADI. V was pared by 9 bases and J by 3 bases, with 6 bases of the junction left unmatched. The CDR3 is 13 amino acids. The sequenced sample was peripheral blood. The TCR comes from a young man with active or convalescent COVID-19. The rearrangement links TRBV10-2 to TRBJ1-1, with TRBD1 matching over 8 bases. The CDR3 region is CASALGQDTEAFF. The CDR3 DNA follows: TGCGCCAGTGCCCTGGGACAGGACACTGAAGCTTTCTTT.